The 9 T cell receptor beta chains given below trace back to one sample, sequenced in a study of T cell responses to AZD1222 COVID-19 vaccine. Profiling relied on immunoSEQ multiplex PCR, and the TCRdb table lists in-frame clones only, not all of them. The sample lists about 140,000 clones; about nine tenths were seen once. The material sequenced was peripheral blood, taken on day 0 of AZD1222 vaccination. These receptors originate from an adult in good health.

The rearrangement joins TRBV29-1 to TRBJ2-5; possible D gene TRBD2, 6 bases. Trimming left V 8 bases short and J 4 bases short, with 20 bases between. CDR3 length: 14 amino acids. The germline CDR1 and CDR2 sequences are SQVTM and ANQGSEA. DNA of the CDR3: TGCAGCTCTGGGGGAGGCCGTTGGGGAGAGACCCAGTACTTC. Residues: CSSGGGRWGETQYF.

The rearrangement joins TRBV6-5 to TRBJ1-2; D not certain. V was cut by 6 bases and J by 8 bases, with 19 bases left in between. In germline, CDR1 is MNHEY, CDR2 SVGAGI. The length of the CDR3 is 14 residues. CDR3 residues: CASSAPERSRGYTF. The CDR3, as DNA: TGTGCCAGCAGCGCACCGGAGAGGTCGCGGGGCTACACCTTC.

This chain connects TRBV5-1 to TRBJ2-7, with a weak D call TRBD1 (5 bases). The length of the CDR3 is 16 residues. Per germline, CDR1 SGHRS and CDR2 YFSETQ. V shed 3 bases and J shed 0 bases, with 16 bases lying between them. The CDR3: CASSSERTRSSYEQYF. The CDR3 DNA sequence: TGCGCCAGCAGCTCGGAACGGACAAGAAGCTCCTACGAGCAGTACTTC.

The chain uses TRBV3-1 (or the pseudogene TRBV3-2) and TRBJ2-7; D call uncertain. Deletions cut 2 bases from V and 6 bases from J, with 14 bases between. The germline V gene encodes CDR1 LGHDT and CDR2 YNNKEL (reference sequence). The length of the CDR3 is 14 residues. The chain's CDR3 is CASSQSRAPSEQYF. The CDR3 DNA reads TGTGCCAGCAGCCAATCCCGGGCCCCCTCCGAGCAGTACTTC.

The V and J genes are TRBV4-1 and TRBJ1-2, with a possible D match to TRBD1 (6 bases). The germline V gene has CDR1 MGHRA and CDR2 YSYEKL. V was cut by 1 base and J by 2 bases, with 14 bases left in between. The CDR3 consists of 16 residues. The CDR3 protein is CASSQGQATSNYGYTF. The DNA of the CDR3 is TGCGCCAGCAGCCAAGGACAGGCCACGTCAAACTATGGCTACACCTTC.

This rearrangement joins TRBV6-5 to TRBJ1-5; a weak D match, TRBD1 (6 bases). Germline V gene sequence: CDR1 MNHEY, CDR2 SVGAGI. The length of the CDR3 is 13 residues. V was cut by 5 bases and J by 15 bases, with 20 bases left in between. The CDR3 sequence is CASSPVTDRPPHF. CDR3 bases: TGTGCCAGCAGTCCCGTTACGGACAGACCACCGCATTTT.

The CDR3 reads CASSTPPGQGVGYTF. The DNA of the CDR3 is TGTGCCAGTAGTACCCCCCCGGGACAGGGAGTGGGCTACACCTTC. V gene TRBV19 combines with J gene TRBJ1-2; TRBD1 matches at 9 bases. The ends lost 4 bases at V and 8 bases at J; junction bases unmatched: 11. Germline CDR1 reads LNHDA; CDR2 reads SQIVND (reference sequence). The CDR3 is 15 residues long.

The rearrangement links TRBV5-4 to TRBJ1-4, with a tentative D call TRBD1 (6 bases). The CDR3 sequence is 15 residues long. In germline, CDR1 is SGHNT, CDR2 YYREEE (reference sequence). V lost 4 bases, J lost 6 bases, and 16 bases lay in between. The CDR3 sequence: CASSRTQGFDEKLFF. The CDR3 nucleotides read TGTGCCAGCAGCCGCACCCAGGGGTTCGATGAAAAACTGTTTTTT.

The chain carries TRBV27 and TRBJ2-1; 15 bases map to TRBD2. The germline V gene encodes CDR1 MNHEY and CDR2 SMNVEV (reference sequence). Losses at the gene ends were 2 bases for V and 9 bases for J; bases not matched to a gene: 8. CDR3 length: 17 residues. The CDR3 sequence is CASSLTTGLAGGSEQFF. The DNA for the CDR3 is TGTGCCAGCAGTTTAACAACCGGACTAGCGGGAGGGAGTGAGCAGTTCTTC.